This T cell receptor beta chain was found in a study of T cell changes during pregnancy in multiple sclerosis. Using immunoSEQ multiplex PCR, the repertoire was profiled, and TCRdb retains in-frame clones only, with some absent. The data contain approximately 30,000 clones, about 88% of them singletons. The CDR3 is made up of 14 amino acids. V was trimmed by 2 bases and J by 5 bases, leaving 12 bases between them. Germline CDR1 MDHEN, CDR2 SYDVKM. This TCR was sampled from a female donor with multiple sclerosis, enrolled in a pregnancy study. Sequencing was performed on CD8+ T cells from peripheral blood mononuclear cells, taken in the second trimester of pregnancy. The V and J genes are TRBV28 and TRBJ2-5, with D perhaps TRBD2 (5 bases). The CDR3 reads CASSLHPGWETQYF. The CDR3 DNA reads TGTGCCAGCAGTTTACATCCGGGGTGGGAGACCCAGTACTTC.